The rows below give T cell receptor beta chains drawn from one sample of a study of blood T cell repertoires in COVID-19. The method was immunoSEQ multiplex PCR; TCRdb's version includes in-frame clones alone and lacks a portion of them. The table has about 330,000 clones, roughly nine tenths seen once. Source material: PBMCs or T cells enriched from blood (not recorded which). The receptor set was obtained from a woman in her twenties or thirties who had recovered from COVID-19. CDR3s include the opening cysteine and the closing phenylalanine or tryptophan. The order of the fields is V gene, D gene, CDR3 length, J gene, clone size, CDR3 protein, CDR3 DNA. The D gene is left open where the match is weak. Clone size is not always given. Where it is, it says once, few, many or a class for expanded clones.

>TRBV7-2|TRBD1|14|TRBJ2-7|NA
CASSRTGGGYEQYF
TGTGCCAGCAGCAGGACAGGGGGCGGTTACGAGCAGTACTTC
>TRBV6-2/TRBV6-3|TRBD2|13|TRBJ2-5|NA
CASGLAGQETQYF
TGTGCCAGCGGCCTAGCGGGACAAGAGACCCAGTACTTC
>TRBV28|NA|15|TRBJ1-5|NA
CASSWGQGRNQPQHF
TGTGCCAGCAGTTGGGGGCAAGGGCGCAATCAGCCCCAGCATTTT
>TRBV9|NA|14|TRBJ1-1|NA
CASSVTGLNTEAFF
TGTGCCAGCAGCGTAACTGGGCTGAACACTGAAGCTTTCTTT
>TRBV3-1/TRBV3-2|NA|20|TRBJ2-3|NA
CASSQSPSLGWGGNTDTQYF
TGTGCCAGCAGCCAATCACCGTCCCTGGGATGGGGCGGGAATACAGATACGCAGTATTTT
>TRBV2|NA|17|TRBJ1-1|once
CASSVERTVYLNTEAFF
TGTGCCAGCAGTGTAGAGAGGACAGTTTATTTGAACACTGAAGCTTTCTTT
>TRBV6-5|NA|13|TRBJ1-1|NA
CASSPRSETEAFF
TGTGCCAGCAGCCCCCGGAGTGAGACTGAAGCTTTCTTT
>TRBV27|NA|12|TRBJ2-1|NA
CASSLLGGEQFF
TGTGCCAGCAGTTTATTAGGGGGTGAGCAGTTCTTC
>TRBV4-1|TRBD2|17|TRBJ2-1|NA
CASSQGRVDLKNNEQFF
TGCGCCAGCAGCCAGGGGAGGGTAGACCTCAAGAACAATGAGCAGTTCTTC
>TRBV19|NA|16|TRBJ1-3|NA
CASSIGGQAPGNTIYF
TGTGCCAGTAGTATAGGAGGGCAGGCTCCCGGAAACACCATATATTTT
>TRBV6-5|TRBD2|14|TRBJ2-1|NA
CASSYGGGYNEQFF
TGTGCCAGCAGTTACGGCGGGGGTTACAATGAGCAGTTCTTC
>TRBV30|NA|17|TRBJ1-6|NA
CAWSVELESSYNSPLHF
TGTGCCTGGAGTGTGGAGTTGGAAAGCTCCTATAATTCACCCCTCCACTTT
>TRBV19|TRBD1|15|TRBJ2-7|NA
CASSIALTGAYEQYF
TGTGCCAGTAGTATCGCTTTGACAGGGGCCTACGAGCAGTACTTC
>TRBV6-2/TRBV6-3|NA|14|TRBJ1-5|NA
CASSSYKSNQPQHF
TGTGCCAGCAGTTCCTATAAAAGCAATCAGCCCCAGCATTTT
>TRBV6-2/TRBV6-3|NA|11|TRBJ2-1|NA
CASSSMHEQFF
TGTGCCAGCAGTTCTATGCATGAGCAGTTCTTC
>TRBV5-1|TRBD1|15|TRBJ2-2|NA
CASSFQTGTTGELFF
TGCGCCAGCAGCTTCCAGACAGGGACCACCGGGGAGCTGTTTTTT
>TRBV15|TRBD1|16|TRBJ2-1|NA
CATSRAGTEGYNEQFF
TGTGCCACCAGCAGAGCCGGGACAGAAGGGTACAATGAGCAGTTCTTC
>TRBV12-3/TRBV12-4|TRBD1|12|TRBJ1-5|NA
CASSTGVQPQHF
TGTGCCAGCAGTACAGGGGTTCAGCCCCAGCATTTT
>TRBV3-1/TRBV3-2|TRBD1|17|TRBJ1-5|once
CASSPDTFGQGIQPQHF
TGTGCCAGCAGCCCCGACACATTCGGACAGGGGATCCAGCCCCAGCATTTT
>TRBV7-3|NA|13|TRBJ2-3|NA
CASGVAGTDTQYF
TGTGCCAGCGGTGTAGCAGGGACAGATACGCAGTATTTT
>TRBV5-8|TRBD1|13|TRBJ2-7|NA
CASSLGTGREQYF
TGTGCCAGCAGCTTGGGGACAGGGCGAGAGCAGTACTTC
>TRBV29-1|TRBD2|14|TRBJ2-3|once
CSVRASGSRDTQYF
TGCAGCGTGCGGGCTAGCGGGAGTAGAGATACGCAGTATTTT
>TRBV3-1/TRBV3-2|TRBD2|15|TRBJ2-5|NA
CASSHPGGRGETQYF
TGTGCCAGCAGCCACCCTGGCGGGAGGGGAGAGACCCAGTACTTC
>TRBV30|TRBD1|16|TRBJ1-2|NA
CAWSGGQGPSNYGYTF
TGTGCCTGGAGTGGAGGACAGGGCCCTTCTAACTATGGCTACACCTTC
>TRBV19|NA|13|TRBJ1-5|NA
CASSITSLQPQHF
TGTGCCAGTAGTATAACCAGTCTGCAGCCCCAGCATTTT
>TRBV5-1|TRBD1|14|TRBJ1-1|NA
CASTTTGENTEAFF
TGCGCCAGCACGACGACAGGGGAGAACACTGAAGCTTTCTTT
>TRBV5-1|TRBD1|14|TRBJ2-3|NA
CASSSDRGTDTQYF
TGCGCCAGCAGCTCAGACAGGGGCACAGATACGCAGTATTTT
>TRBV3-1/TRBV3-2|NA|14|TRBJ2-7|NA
CASSPSGTGYEQYF
TGTGCCAGCAGCCCGAGTGGGACTGGGTACGAGCAGTACTTC
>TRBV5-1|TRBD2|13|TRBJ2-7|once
CASRASGGYEQYF
TGCGCCAGCAGAGCCAGCGGGGGGTACGAGCAGTACTTC
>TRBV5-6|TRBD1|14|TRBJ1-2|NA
CASSQGQGAYGYTF
TGTGCCAGCAGCCAGGGACAGGGGGCCTATGGCTACACCTTC
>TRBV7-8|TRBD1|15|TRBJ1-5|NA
CASSPQGNSNQPQHF
TGTGCCAGCAGCCCACAGGGGAATAGCAATCAGCCCCAGCATTTT
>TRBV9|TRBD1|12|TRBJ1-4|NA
CASSPGGEKLFF
TGTGCCAGCAGCCCAGGGGGTGAAAAACTGTTTTTT
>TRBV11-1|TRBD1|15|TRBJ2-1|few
CASSLAGTGGNEQFF
TGTGCCAGCAGCTTAGCTGGGACAGGTGGGAATGAGCAGTTCTTC
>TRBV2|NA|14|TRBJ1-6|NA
CASSEGASNSPLHF
TGTGCCAGCAGTGAAGGGGCTTCAAATTCACCCCTCCACTTT
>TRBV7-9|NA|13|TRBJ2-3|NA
CASSLDAPDTQYF
TGTGCCAGCAGCTTAGATGCGCCAGATACGCAGTATTTT
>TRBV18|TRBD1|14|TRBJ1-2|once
CASSVGQEDLGYTF
TGTGCCAGCTCAGTTGGACAGGAAGATCTTGGCTACACCTTC
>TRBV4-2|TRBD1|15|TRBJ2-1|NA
CASSQPGQGFYEQFF
TGTGCCAGCAGCCAACCGGGACAGGGGTTTTATGAGCAGTTCTTC
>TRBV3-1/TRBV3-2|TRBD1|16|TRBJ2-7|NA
CASSQWDSVRSYEQYF
TGTGCCAGCAGCCAATGGGACAGCGTTCGCTCCTACGAGCAGTACTTC